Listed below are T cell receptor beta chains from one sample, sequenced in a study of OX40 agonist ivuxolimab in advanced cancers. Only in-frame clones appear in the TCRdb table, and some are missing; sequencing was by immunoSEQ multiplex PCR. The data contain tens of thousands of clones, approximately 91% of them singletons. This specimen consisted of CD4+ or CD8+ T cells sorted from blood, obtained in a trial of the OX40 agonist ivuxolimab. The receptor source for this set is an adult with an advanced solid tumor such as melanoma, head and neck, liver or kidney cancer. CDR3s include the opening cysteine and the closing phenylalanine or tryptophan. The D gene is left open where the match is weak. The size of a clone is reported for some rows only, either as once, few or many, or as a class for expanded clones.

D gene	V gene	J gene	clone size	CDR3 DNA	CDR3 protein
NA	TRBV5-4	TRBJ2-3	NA	TGTGCCAGCAGCCTTGACCCGACAGAAGGTGGGGATACGCAGTATTTT	CASSLDPTEGGDTQYF
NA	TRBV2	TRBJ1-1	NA	TGTGCCAGCAGCCAGGCGGGTTGGGCTTTCTTT	CASSQAGWAFF
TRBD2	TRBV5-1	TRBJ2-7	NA	TGCGCCAGCAGCCGGACTAGCCTAACCTACGAGCAGTACTTC	CASSRTSLTYEQYF
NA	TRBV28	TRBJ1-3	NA	TGTGCCAGCAGTTTATTGGGACGGAGCCGTGGAAACACCATATATTTT	CASSLLGRSRGNTIYF
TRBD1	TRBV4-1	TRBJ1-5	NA	TGCGCCAGCAGCCCGGGGCAGGGGGTTTTGAGGATTAATCAGCCCCAGCATTTT	CASSPGQGVLRINQPQHF
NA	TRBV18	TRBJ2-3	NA	TGTGCCAGCTCACCACTGCTGACCACAGATACGCAGTATTTT	CASSPLLTTDTQYF
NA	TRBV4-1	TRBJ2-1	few	TGCGCCAGCAGCCAAGGGTGGAGCTCCTACAATGAGCAGTTCTTC	CASSQGWSSYNEQFF
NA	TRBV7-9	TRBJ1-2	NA	TGTGCCAGCAGCTTAGGTGCAGGGGCCTATGGCTACACCTTC	CASSLGAGAYGYTF
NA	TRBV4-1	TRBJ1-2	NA	TGCGCCAGCAGCCAAGAGCGGGGCTGGACAGCGTATGGCTACACCTTC	CASSQERGWTAYGYTF
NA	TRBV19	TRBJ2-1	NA	TGTGCCAGTAGTAATAGGTTAGTAGGGATCAATGAGCAGTTCTTC	CASSNRLVGINEQFF
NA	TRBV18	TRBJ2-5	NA	TGTGCCAGCTCCCTCAGTGGAATGGGGGAGACCCAGTACTTC	CASSLSGMGETQYF
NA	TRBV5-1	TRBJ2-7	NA	TGCGCCAGCAGCTCGGGCAGGGGTGGATTCTACGAGCAGTACTTC	CASSSGRGGFYEQYF
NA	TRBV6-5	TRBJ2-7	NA	TGTGCCAGCACCACGAGCCGGGGACAGCAGTACTTC	CASTTSRGQQYF
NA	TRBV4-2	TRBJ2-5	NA	TGTGCCAGCAGCCAAGAAGGGGGGACAGATCAAGAGACCCAGTACTTC	CASSQEGGTDQETQYF
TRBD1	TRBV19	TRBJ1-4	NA	TGTGCCAGTAGTGCCCGGGACAGGGCGGCTAATGAAAAACTGTTTTTT	CASSARDRAANEKLFF
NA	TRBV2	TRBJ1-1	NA	TGTGCCAGCACGGGCAGACCGAACACTGAAGCTTTCTTT	CASTGRPNTEAFF
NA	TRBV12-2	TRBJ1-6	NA	TGTGCAAGTCGCTTAGCCCCGAATTCACCCCTCCACTTT	CASRLAPNSPLHF
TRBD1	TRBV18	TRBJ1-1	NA	TGTGCCAGCTCACCACCGAAGGGGGCGAACACTGAAGCTTTCTTT	CASSPPKGANTEAFF